These 18 T cell receptor beta chains originate from one sample sequenced in a study of CD8+CD57+ T cells in acquired aplastic anemia. Both TCR beta VDJ combination and CDR3 sequence profiling were carried out. Genomic DNA was the template for this profiling. Using its own MiXCR run on the reads, TCRdb lists one record per CDR3 protein. This sample yields 180,000 or so distinct CDR3 sequences, of which roughly half are seen a single time; roughly 3% belongs to the top ten. Specimen: sorted CD4+, CD8+, or CD8+CD57+ T cells (not recorded which) from PBMCs. These receptors came from a human donor in good health.

This clonotype has a count of ten or more. V gene TRBV12-3 or TRBV12-4 combines with J gene TRBJ1-2; a possible D gene is TRBD1 (5 bases). The length of the CDR3 is 14 residues. The V and J ends lost 5 bases and 3 bases respectively, with 13 bases between them. For the CDR3, the DNA is TGTGCCAGCAGTGCGCAGGGCGGGGACTATGGCTACACCTTC. It translates to CASSAQGGDYGYTF.

The V gene is TRBV2, the J gene TRBJ1-1, with a weak D call TRBD1 (6 bases). V dropped 5 bases and J dropped 4 bases, with 14 bases sitting between them. From germline, CDR1 is SNHLY and CDR2 FYNNEI. The CDR3 length is 14 residues. DNA for the CDR3: TGTGCCAGCAGTCGGACAGAGGACGGCACTGAAGCTTTCTTT. It yields the protein CASSRTEDGTEAFF.

About this clonotype itself: A much larger clonotype is one base distant, so this may be a read error. This chain connects TRBV7-2 to TRBJ2-2, with 9 bases identical to TRBD2. Germline-derived CDR1 and CDR2 are SGHTA and FQGNSA. Unmatched junction bases numbered 7, after V lost 2 bases and J lost 0 bases. CDR3 length equals 18 residues. CDR3 in amino acids: CASSLTGGTSSNTGELFF. The DNA for the CDR3 is TGTGCCAGCAGCTTAACGGGAGGGACTAGCTCGAACACCGGGGAGCTGTTTTTT.

This clonotype was recorded many times. The chain recombines TRBV20-1 with TRBJ1-4; D may be TRBD1 (5 bases). Per germline, CDR1 DFQATT and CDR2 SNEGSKA (reference sequence). This CDR3 spans 14 amino acids. Trimming cost V 6 bases and J 7 bases, with 18 bases left between them. Here the CDR3 reads CSARGTEGGEKLFF. CDR3 in DNA: TGCAGTGCCCGAGGGACGGAGGGTGGTGAAAAACTGTTTTTT.

The chain employs TRBV19 and TRBJ2-1, with 10 bases fitting TRBD2. Germline V gene lookup returns CDR1 LNHDA and CDR2 SQIVND (reference sequence). The V and J ends lost 2 bases and 5 bases, in that order; junction bases with no gene match: 3. This CDR3 is built from 15 residues. The CDR3 protein is CASSITSGKHNEQFF. The DNA of the CDR3 is TGTGCCAGTAGTATAACTAGCGGGAAACACAATGAGCAGTTCTTC.

Ten or more counts support this clonotype. The chain links TRBV20-1 to TRBJ2-5; 9 positions match TRBD2. The CDR3 has 15 amino acids. Germline V gives CDR1 DFQATT, CDR2 SNEGSKA (reference sequence). The V gene end was trimmed by 0 bases and the J gene end by 5 bases; junction bases not matched to a gene: 7. Here the CDR3 DNA reads TGCAGTGCTAGAGAGGGGTCTAGCGGGACGGAGACCCAGTACTTC. As protein: CSAREGSSGTETQYF.

Remarks on this clonotype: The CDR3 end shows no conserved phenylalanine or tryptophan, and so a read error is likely. The CDR3 sequence is CASNQTPRVLPDTQYY. The CDR3 DNA sequence: TGTGCCAGCAACCAAACCCCCCGCGTGTTGCCAGATACGCAGTATTAT. This chain connects TRBV6-1 to TRBJ2-3; no reliable D call. V shed 7 bases and J shed 4 bases, with 21 bases lying between them. Germline V CDR1 and CDR2: MNHNS, SASEGT. The CDR3 contains 16 residues.

The chain recombines TRBV24-1 with TRBJ2-2; D is perhaps TRBD2 (6 bases). This CDR3 comprises 14 residues. The V and J ends lost 6 bases and 7 bases respectively, with 14 bases between them. Germline lookup yields CDR1 KGHDR and CDR2 SFDVKD. The CDR3 region is CATSLGGAGGELFF. In DNA form, the CDR3 reads TGTGCCACCAGTCTAGGAGGGGCTGGCGGGGAGCTGTTTTTT.

V is TRBV4-3 and J is TRBJ1-4; possible D gene TRBD1, 5 bases. Germline V CDR1 and CDR2: LGHNA, YSLEER. Trimming left V 3 bases short and J 8 bases short, with 16 bases between. The CDR3 sequence is 15 residues long. The CDR3 region is CASSHGAKGREKLFF. The CDR3 nucleotides read TGCGCCAGCAGCCACGGGGCAAAGGGTAGAGAAAAACTGTTTTTT.

The rearrangement uses TRBV9 and TRBJ2-5, with TRBD2 identical over 7 bases. V gave up 0 bases and J gave up 1 base; unmatched junction bases: 3. The CDR3 sequence is 15 residues long. Germline V gives CDR1 SGDLS, CDR2 YYNGEE. CDR3 amino acids: CASSVGLAAQETQYF. CDR3 nucleotide sequence: TGTGCCAGCAGCGTAGGACTAGCAGCCCAAGAGACCCAGTACTTC. Filled out from reference TRBV9 and TRBJ2-5, the complete variable domain reads DSGVTQTPKHLITATGQRVTLRCSPRSGDLSVYWYQQSLDQGLQFLIQYYNGEERAKGNILERFSAQQFPDLHSELNLSSLELGDSALYFCASSVGLAAQETQYFGPGTRLLVL.

This clonotype is a singleton in its sample. At one end the junction does not follow the germline gene, possibly because of a read error. V is TRBV10-3 and J is TRBJ1-3, with D hard to call. CDR1 is ENHRY, CDR2 SYGVKD, per germline. The CDR3 has 13 amino acids. CDR3 loop: CASSYFRSDTIYF. CDR3 DNA sequence: TGTGCCAGCAGTTACTTCAGGTCAGACACCATATATTTT.

In this sample, this clonotype turned up many times. The chain recombines TRBV19 with TRBJ1-1; 7 bases are a match to TRBD1. Germline lookup yields CDR1 LNHDA and CDR2 SQIVND (reference sequence). J lost 1 base, V lost 6 bases, and 11 bases had no gene match. The CDR3 spans 16 residues. CDR3 amino acids: CASSRWGQRTNTEAFF. The CDR3 DNA follows: TGTGCCAGTAGCCGATGGGGACAGCGAACGAACACTGAAGCTTTCTTT.

Only one count was recorded for this clonotype. This chain links TRBV20-1 with TRBJ2-1; 11 bases line up with TRBD2. The CDR3 totals 12 residues. Germline CDR1 and CDR2: DFQATT and SNEGSKA (reference sequence). Trimming at V came to 7 bases and at J to 8 bases, leaving 4 bases not matched to a gene. The CDR3 loop reads CSVAGGPDEQFF. The CDR3 nucleotides are TGCAGTGTAGCGGGGGGGCCGGATGAGCAGTTCTTC.

The chain couples TRBV6-2 or TRBV6-3 to TRBJ2-7, with TRBD1 matching over 10 bases. CDR3 length: 15 amino acids. CDR1 and CDR2 (germline): MNHEY, SVGEGT. The ends lost 6 bases at V and 7 bases at J; junction bases unmatched: 12. The CDR3 bases are TGTGCCAGCAGCCTACCGGGGACAGGGGAAGGGGAGCAGTACTTC. Protein: CASSLPGTGEGEQYF.

The chain is built from TRBV10-2 and TRBJ1-6, with 8 positions matching TRBD1. The CDR3 totals 16 residues. CDR1 and CDR2 from the germline V gene are WSHSY and SAAADI. J gave up 9 bases and V 4 bases, and 11 bases lay outside the gene matches. This CDR3 reads CASSGGGTGGTSPLHF. The CDR3 nucleotides are TGCGCCAGCAGTGGGGGGGGAACAGGGGGAACTTCACCCCTCCACTTT.

This clonotype was observed many times. The chain uses TRBV3-1 and TRBJ2-7; D is undetermined. Germline CDR1 reads LGHDT; CDR2 reads YNNKEL (reference sequence). CDR3 size: 13 residues. Trimming left V 3 bases short and J 2 bases short, with 8 bases between. As DNA, the CDR3 is TGTGCCAGCAGCCAGCGCGGAGCCTACGAGCAGTACTTC. Translation gives CASSQRGAYEQYF.

This clonotype has at least ten counts. The chain carries TRBV4-2 and TRBJ2-5; 7 bases are shared with TRBD2. This CDR3 contains 14 residues. Germline V lookup: CDR1 LGHNA, CDR2 YNFKEQ. The ends lost 4 bases at V and 5 bases at J; junction bases unmatched: 7. DNA for the CDR3: TGTGCCAGCAGCCCCGGGGGGTTATTGGAGACCCAGTACTTC. Amino acids: CASSPGGLLETQYF.

This clonotype was seen at least ten times. The junction departs from germline at one end; a sequencing error may be responsible. The V call is TRBV7-2, the J call TRBJ2-5; D gene unclear. Germline CDR1 and CDR2: SGHTA and FQGNSA. The CDR3 totals 12 residues. The CDR3 protein is CASSRSQETQYF. CDR3 in DNA: TGTGCCAGCAGCCGGTCACAAGAGACCCAGTACTTT.